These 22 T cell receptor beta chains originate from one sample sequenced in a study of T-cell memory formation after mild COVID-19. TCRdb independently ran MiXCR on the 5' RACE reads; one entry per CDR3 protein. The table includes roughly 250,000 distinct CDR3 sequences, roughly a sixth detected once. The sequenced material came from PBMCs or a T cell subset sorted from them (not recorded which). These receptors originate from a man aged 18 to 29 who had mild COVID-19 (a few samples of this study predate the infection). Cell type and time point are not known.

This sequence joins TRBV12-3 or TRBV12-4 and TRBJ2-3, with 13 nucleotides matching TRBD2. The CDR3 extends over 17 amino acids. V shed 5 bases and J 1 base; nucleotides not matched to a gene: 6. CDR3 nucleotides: TGTGCCAGCAGTCCGCACGGGACTAGCGGGGGCACAGATACGCAGTATTTT. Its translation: CASSPHGTSGGTDTQYF.

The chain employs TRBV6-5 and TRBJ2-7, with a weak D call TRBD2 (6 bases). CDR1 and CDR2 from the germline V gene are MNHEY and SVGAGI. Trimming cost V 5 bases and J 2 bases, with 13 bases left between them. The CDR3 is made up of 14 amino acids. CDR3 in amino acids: CASSEAGGTYEQYF. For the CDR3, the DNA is TGTGCCAGCAGTGAAGCCGGGGGAACCTACGAGCAGTACTTC.

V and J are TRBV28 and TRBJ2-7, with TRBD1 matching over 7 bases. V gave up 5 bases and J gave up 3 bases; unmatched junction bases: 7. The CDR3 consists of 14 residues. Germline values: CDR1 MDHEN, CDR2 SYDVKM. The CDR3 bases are TGTGCCAGCAGTGGGACAGCCCGACTCTACGAGCAGTACGTC. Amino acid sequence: CASSGTARLYEQYV.

The DNA of the CDR3 is TGTGCCAGCAGCTTGGTGCTAGCGGGGGCCACAGATACGCAGTATTTT. Its protein product is CASSLVLAGATDTQYF. This rearrangement joins TRBV5-5 to TRBJ2-3, with 10 bases lining up with TRBD2. Trimming removed 0 bases from V and 2 bases from J; junction bases left unmatched: 3. The CDR3 totals 16 residues. The germline CDR1 and CDR2 sequences are SGHKS and YYEKEE (reference sequence).

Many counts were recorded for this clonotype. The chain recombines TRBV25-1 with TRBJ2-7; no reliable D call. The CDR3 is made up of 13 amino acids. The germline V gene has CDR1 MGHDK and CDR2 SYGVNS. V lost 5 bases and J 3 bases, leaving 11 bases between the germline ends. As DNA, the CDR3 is TGTGCCAGCAGTCCGACCCAGAACTACGAGCAGTACTTC. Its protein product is CASSPTQNYEQYF.

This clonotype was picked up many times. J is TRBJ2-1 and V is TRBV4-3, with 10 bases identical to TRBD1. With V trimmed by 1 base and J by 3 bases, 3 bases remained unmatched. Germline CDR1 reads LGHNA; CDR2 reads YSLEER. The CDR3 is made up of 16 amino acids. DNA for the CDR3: TGCGCCAGCAGCCAAGCGGACAGGGGGATCTACAATGAGCAGTTCTTC. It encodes CASSQADRGIYNEQFF.

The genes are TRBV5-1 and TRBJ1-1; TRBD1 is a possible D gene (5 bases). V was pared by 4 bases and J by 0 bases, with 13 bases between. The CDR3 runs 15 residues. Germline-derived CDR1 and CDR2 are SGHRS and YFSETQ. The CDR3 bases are TGCGCCAGCAGCCTGGGTCCGGACATGAACACTGAAGCTTTCTTT. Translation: CASSLGPDMNTEAFF.

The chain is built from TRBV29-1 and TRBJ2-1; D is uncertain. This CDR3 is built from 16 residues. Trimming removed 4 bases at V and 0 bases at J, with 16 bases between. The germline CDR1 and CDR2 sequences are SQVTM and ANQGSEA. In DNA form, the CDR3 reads TGCAGCGTTGTTGGTGGACGGAATATCTCCTACAATGAGCAGTTCTTC. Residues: CSVVGGRNISYNEQFF.

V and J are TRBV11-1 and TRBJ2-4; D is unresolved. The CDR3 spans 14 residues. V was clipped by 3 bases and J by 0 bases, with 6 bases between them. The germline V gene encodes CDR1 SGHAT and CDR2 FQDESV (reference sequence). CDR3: CASSFVGAKNIQYF. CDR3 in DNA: TGTGCCAGCAGCTTTGTGGGAGCCAAAAACATTCAGTACTTC.

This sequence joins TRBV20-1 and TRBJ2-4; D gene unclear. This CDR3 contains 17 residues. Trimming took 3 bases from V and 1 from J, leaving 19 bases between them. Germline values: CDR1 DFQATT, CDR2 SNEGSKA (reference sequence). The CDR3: CSASGSWPPGAKNIQYF. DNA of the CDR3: TGCAGTGCTAGCGGTTCCTGGCCCCCTGGGGCCAAAAACATTCAGTACTTC.

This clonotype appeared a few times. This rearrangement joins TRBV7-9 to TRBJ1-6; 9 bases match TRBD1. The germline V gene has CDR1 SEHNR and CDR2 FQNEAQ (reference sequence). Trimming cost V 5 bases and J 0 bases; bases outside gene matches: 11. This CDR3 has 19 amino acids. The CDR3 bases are TGTGCCAGCAGCCGAGTCGGTGGACAGGGGAGCTCCTATAATTCACCCCTCCACTTT. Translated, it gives CASSRVGGQGSSYNSPLHF.

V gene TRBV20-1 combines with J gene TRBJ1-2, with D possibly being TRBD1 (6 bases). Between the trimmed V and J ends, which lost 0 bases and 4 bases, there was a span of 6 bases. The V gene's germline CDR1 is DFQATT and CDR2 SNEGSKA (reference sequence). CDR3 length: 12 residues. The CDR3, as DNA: TGCAGTGCTAGAGAGGGGGCCTATGGCTACACCTTC. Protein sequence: CSAREGAYGYTF.

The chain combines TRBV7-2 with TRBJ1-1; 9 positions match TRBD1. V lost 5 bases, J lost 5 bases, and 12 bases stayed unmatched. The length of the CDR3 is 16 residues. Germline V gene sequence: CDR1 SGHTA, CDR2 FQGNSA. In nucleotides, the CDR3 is TGTGCCAGCAGCCCCCCGGGACAGGGTTCGGGGACTGAAGCTTTCTTT. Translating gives CASSPPGQGSGTEAFF.

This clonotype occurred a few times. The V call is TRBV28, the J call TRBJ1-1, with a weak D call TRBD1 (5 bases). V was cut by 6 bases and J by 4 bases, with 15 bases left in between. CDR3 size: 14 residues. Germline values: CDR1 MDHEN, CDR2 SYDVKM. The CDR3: CASRGGGDGTEAFF. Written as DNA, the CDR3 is TGTGCCAGCAGGGGGGGTGGGGATGGCACTGAAGCTTTCTTT.

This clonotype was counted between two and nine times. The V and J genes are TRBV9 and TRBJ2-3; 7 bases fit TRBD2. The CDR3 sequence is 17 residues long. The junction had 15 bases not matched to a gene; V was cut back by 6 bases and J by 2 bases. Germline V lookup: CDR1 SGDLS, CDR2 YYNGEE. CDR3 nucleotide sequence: TGTGCCAGCACCGACCCGGTGGGGGGGGTACTCACAGATACGCAGTATTTT. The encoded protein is CASTDPVGGVLTDTQYF.

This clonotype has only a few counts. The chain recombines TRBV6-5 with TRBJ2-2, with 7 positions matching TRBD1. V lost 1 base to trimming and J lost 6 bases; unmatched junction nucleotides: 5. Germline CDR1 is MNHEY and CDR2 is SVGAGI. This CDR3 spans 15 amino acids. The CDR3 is CASSYWTGAAGELFF. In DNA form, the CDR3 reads TGTGCCAGCAGTTACTGGACAGGAGCCGCCGGGGAGCTGTTTTTT.

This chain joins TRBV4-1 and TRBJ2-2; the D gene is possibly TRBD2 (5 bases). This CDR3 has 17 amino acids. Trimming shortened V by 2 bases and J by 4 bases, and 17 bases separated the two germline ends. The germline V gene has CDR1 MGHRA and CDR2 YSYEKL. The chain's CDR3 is CASSQPPEGSITGELFF. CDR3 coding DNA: TGCGCCAGCAGCCAACCTCCAGAGGGTTCCATCACCGGGGAGCTGTTTTTT.

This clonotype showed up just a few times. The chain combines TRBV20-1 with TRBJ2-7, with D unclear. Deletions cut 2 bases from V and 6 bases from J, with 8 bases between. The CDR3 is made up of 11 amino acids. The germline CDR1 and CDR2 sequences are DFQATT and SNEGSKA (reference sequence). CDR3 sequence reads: CSARSGFEQYV. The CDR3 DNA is TGCAGTGCTAGAAGTGGGTTCGAGCAGTACGTC.

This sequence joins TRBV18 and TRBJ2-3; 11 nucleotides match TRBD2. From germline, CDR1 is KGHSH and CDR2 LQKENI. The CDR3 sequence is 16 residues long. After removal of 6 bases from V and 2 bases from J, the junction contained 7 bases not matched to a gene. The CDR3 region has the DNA TGTGCCAGCTCGCCTCTAGCGGGGGGCACCACAGATACGCAGTATTTT. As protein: CASSPLAGGTTDTQYF.

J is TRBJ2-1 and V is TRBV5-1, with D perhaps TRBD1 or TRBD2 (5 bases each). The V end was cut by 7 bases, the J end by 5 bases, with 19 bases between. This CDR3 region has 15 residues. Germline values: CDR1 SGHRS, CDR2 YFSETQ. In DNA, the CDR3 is TGCGCCAGCCTAGGAATGGGACGGCCTGACAATGAGCAGTTCTTC. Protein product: CASLGMGRPDNEQFF. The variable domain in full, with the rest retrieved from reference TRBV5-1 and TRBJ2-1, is KAGVTQTPRYLIKTRGQQVTLSCSPISGHRSVSWYQQTPGQGLQFLFEYFSETQRNKGNFPGRFSGRQFSNSRSEMNVSTLELGDSALYLCASLGMGRPDNEQFFGPGTRLTVL.

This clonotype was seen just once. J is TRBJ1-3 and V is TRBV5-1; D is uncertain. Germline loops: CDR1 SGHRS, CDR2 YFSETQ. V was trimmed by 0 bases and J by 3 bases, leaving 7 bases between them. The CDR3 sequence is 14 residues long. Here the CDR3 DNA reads TGCGCCAGCAGCTTGGGGCAGAGTGGAAACACCATATATTTT. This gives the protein CASSLGQSGNTIYF.

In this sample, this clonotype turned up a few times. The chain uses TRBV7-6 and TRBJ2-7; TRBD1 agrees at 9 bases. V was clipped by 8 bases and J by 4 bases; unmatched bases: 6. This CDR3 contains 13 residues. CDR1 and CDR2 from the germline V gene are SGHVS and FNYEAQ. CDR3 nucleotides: TGTGCCAGCGCCGGGACAGGGAGTTACGAGCAGTACTTC. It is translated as CASAGTGSYEQYF. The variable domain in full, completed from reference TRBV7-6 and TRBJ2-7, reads GAGVSQSPRYKVTKRGQDVALRCDPISGHVSLYWYRQALGQGPEFLTYFNYEAQQDKSGLPNDRFSAERPEGSISTLTIQRTEQRDSAMYRCASAGTGSYEQYFGPGTRLTVT.